This T cell receptor (beta chain) was retrieved from a study of CXCR3-negative and CXCR3-positive naive CD8 T cells (dated by TCRdb to between 2018 and 2020). For the wider study: In total, roughly 130 million TRB reads were obtained, corresponding to roughly 1.5 +/- 0.3 million reads per library. TRBV-TRBJ cluster analysis included naive subsets from about 5 donors and memory cells from 3 donors. Diversity and physicochemical repertoire analyses were performed on about a dozen donors pooled from two independent experiments.

General study outcomes and caveats: TRBV-TRBJ usage was similar between naive CXCR3-negative and CXCR3-positive cells from the same donor, while memory cells showed distinct patterns. Freshly isolated PBMCs were used for most assays because CXCR3 expression partially decreased after cryopreservation. Repertoire diversity was comparably high in both naive subsets but much lower in memory CD8+ T cells. Because surface CD5, which has been linked to self-reactivity in mice, was comparable between naive subsets, TCR interaction strength was also inferred from TRB CDR3 physicochemical properties.

For each CD8+ T cell subset, flow sorting was done in triplicate, and a few hundred thousand cells per subset went directly into RLT lysis buffer. Peripheral blood mononuclear cells were isolated from buffy coats by standard density gradient centrifugation. An RNeasy Mini Kit was used to extract total RNA from the sorted cells. These reads were obtained on a NextSeq 550. The Human TCR Profiling Kit (MiLaboratory) was used to make UMI-labeled 5' RACE TRB cDNA libraries. cDNA synthesis used the entire amount of extracted RNA, and PCR amplification then used the entire amount of cDNA produced. The libraries were made side by side, with each library going through the same number of PCR cycles. Per the original workflow: With a requirement of at least two reads per UMI, MIGEC and MiXCR extracted about 50,000 +/- 10,000 unique UMI-labeled TRB cDNA molecules per library. Each library averaged about 37,000 +/- 9,700 functional in-frame TRB CDR3 nucleotide clonotypes without stop codons. After each sample was downsampled to 5000 UMI-labeled TRB molecules, VDJtools was used to calculate diversity metrics such as normalized Shannon-Wiener and Chao1. VDJtools computed clonotype-size-weighted physicochemical properties of the central five CDR3 residues: interaction energy, strength, volume and Kidera factor 4. With the reads reprocessed by TCRdb, a single entry stands for each CDR3 protein sequence and no DNA is reported. For this entry, the V and J calls and clone size follow TCRdb and not the study's own pipeline. The record for this sample contains about 56,000 distinct CDR3 sequences. Of the sample, 20% to 25% is held by the ten largest clones.

From its cysteine to its phenylalanine, the CDR3 spans 15 amino acids. No DNA accompanies this entry. In the germline V gene, CDR1 corresponds to MNHEY and CDR2 to SVGAGI. Note on this clonotype: Its cognate antigen has yet to be identified.

The clonotype was recovered from a human donor in good health. Some clones in this sample may be carry-over from other donors' samples. The sample taken for sequencing was memory CD8+ T cells from blood. The label giving this sample's cell subset or site can be read as: conventional CD8+ memory T cells (TMEM), sorted as controls. Rearrangement joined TRBV6-5 to TRBJ1-2; TCRdb reports TRBD1, a call that lacks DNA to check it against. The CDR3 in this case is CASSQRQGPSYGYTF.